This T cell receptor beta chain is drawn from a study of metastatic and nonmetastatic thyroid tumors. Every patient underwent thyroid surgery untreated. This clone was recorded a few times. One end of the junction does not line up with germline, which may come from a read error. Using MiXCR, TCRdb re-called clones from the PCR reads. The table lists about 15,000 clones, around 20% of them singletons, with less than 15% in the top ten. Germline V gene sequence: CDR1 MNHEY, CDR2 SVGAGI. CDR3 length: 17 residues. The receptor was isolated from a female donor with papillary thyroid cancer or a benign thyroid nodule (not recorded which). Some clones in this sample may be carry-over from other donors' samples. The sequenced sample consisted of tumor tissue. This chain connects TRBV6-5 to TRBJ2-6; 7 nucleotides align to TRBD1. CDR3 protein: CTSRRGQVSSGANVLTF. CDR3 nucleotides: TGTACCAGCAGACGCGGACAGGTCAGCTCTGGGGCCAACGTCCTGACTTTC.